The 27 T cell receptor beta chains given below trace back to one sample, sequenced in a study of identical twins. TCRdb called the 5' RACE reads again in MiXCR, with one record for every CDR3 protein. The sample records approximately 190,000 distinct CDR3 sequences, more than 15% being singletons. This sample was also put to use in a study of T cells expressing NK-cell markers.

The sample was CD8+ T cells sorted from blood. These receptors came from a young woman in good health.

In DNA, the CDR3 is TGCGCCAGCAGCTTGATAGGCGGATTCACCTACGAGCAGTACTTC. It codes for CASSLIGGFTYEQYF. The chain is built from TRBV5-1 and TRBJ2-7; D is ambiguous. Germline assignment: CDR1 SGHRS and CDR2 YFSETQ. CDR3 length: 15 amino acids. The germline V and J ends were trimmed by 1 base and 2 bases, with 13 bases remaining between them.

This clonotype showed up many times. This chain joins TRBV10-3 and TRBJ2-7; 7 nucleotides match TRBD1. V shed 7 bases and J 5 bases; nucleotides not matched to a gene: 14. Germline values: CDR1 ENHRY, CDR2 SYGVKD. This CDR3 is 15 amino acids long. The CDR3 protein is CAITSGKGGPNEQYF. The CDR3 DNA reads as TGTGCCATCACCAGTGGGAAAGGGGGCCCCAACGAGCAGTACTTC.

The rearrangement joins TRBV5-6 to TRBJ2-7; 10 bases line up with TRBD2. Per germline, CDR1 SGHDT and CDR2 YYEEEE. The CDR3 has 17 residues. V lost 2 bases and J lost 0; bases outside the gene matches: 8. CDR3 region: CASSFGTSAWLSYEQYF. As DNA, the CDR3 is TGTGCCAGCAGCTTCGGGACTAGCGCCTGGCTCTCCTACGAGCAGTACTTC.

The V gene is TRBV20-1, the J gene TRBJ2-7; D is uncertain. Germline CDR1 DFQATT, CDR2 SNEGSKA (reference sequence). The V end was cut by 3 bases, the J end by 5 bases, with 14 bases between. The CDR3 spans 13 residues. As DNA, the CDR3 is TGCAGTGCTAGGAGTGACATAGGTAACGAGCAGTACTTC. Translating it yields CSARSDIGNEQYF.

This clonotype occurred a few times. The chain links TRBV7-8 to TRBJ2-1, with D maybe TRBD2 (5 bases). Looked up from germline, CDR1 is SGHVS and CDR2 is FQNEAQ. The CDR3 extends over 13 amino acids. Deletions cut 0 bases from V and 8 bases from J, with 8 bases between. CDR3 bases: TGTGCCAGCAGCTTAGCGCTAGCTTATGAGCAGTTCTTC. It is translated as CASSLALAYEQFF.

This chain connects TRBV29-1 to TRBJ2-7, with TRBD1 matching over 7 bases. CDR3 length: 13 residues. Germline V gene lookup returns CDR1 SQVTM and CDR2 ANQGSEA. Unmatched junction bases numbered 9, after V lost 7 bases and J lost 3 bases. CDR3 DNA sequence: TGCAGCGCTATGACAGGGCCTTACTACGAGCAGTACTTC. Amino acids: CSAMTGPYYEQYF.

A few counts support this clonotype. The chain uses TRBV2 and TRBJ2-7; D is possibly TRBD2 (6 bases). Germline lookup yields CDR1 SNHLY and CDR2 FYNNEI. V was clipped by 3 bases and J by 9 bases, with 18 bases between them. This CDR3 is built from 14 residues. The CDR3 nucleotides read TGTGCCAGCAGTGACGGAGGGGCTAACATATCGCAGTACTTC. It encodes CASSDGGANISQYF.

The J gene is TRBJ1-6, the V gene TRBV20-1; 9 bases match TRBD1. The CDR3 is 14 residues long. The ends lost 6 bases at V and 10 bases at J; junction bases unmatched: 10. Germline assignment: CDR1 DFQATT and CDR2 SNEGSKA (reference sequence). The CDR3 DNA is TGCAGTGCGGCGAGGGACAGGGACGGCTCACCCCTCCACTTT. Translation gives CSAARDRDGSPLHF.

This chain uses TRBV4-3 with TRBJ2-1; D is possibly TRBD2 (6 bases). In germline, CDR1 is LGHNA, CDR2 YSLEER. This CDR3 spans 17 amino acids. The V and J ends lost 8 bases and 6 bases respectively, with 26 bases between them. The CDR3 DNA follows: TGCGCCAGCCACCCGGGACTCAAAGCAAGCAGCGTCAATGAGCAGTTCTTC. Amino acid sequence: CASHPGLKASSVNEQFF.

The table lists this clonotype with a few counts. The CDR3 is CSAREQGYTQYF. CDR3 nucleotide sequence: TGCAGTGCTAGAGAGCAGGGGTATACGCAGTATTTT. This rearrangement joins TRBV20-1 to TRBJ2-3; perhaps TRBD1 as D (6 bases). From germline, CDR1 is DFQATT and CDR2 SNEGSKA (reference sequence). The CDR3 consists of 12 residues. V lost 0 bases, J lost 7 bases, and 8 bases lay in between.

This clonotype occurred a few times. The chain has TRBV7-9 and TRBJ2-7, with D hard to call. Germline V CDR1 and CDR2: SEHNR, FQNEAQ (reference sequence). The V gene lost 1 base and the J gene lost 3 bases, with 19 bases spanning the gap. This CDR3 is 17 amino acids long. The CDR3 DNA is TGTGCCAGCAGCTTAGACCACTGGCACCCTGGAGACTACGAGCAGTACTTC. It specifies CASSLDHWHPGDYEQYF.

The CDR3 sequence: CATRNPGAEAFF. CDR3 sequence (DNA): TGTGCCACCAGAAACCCGGGGGCTGAAGCTTTCTTT. This chain uses TRBV24-1 with TRBJ1-1; possible D gene TRBD1, 5 bases. This CDR3 region has 12 residues. The V end was cut by 7 bases, the J end by 6 bases, with 11 bases between. The germline CDR1 and CDR2 sequences are KGHDR and SFDVKD.

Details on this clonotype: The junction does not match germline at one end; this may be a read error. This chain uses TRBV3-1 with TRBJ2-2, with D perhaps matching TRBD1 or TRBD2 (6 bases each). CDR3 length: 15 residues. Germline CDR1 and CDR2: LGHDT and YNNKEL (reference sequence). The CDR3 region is CASSPGGPNTRELFF. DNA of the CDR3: TGTGCCAGCAGCCCCGGGGGCCCGAACACCAGGGAGCTGTTTTTT.

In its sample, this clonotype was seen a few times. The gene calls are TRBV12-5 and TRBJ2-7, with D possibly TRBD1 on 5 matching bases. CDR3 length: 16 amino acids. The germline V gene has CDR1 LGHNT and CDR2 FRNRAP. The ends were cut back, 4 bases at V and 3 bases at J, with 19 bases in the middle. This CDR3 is CASGSDPADKSYEQYF. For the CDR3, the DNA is TGTGCTAGTGGTTCGGACCCGGCGGACAAGAGCTACGAGCAGTACTTC.

The CDR3 loop is CASSVVNRLNTEAFF. The CDR3 region has the DNA TGTGCCAGCAGCGTAGTCAACAGACTGAACACTGAAGCTTTCTTT. The V gene is TRBV9, the J gene TRBJ1-1; no firm D call. With 0 bases removed from V and 0 bases from J, the gap between germline ends came to 9 bases. CDR3 length: 15 amino acids. Germline CDR1 reads SGDLS; CDR2 reads YYNGEE.

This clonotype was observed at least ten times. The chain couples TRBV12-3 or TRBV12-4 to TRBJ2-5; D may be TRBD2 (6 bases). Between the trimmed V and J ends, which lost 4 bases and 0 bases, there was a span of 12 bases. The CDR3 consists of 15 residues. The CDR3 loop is CASSWVADYQETQYF. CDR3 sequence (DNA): TGTGCCAGCAGTTGGGTAGCGGACTACCAAGAGACCCAGTACTTC.

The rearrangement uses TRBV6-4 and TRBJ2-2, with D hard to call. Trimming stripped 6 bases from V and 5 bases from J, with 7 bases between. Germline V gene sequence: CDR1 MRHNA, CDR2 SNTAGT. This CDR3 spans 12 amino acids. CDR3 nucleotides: TGTGCCAGCAGGGACCAAACCGGGGAGCTGTTTTTT. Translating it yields CASRDQTGELFF.

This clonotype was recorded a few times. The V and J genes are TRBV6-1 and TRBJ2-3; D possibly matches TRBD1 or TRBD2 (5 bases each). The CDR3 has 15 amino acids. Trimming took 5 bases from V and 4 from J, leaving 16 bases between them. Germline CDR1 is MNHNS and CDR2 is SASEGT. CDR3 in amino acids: CASSNRLGPSDTQYF. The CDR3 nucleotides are TGTGCCAGCAGTAATCGCCTGGGACCCTCAGATACGCAGTATTTT.

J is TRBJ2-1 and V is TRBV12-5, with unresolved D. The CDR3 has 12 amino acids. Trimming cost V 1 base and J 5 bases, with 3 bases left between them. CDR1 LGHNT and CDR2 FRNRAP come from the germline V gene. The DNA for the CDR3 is TGTGCTAGTGGTTTGGGAGACAATGAGCAGTTCTTC. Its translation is CASGLGDNEQFF.

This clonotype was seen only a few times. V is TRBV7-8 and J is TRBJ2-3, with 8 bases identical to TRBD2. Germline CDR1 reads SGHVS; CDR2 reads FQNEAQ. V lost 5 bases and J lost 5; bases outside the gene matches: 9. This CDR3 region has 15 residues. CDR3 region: CASSASRGGKDTQYF. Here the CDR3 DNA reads TGTGCCAGCAGCGCAAGTCGGGGGGGCAAAGATACGCAGTATTTT.

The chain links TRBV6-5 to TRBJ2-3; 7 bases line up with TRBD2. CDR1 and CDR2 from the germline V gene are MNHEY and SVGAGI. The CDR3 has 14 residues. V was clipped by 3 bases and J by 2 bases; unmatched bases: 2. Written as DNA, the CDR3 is TGTGCCAGCAGTTATCTAGCGGCCACAGATACGCAGTATTTT. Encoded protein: CASSYLAATDTQYF.

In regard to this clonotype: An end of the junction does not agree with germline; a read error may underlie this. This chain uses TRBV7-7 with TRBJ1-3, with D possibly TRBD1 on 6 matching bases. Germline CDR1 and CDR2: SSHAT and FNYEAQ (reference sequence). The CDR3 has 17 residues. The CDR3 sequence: CASSLFRQGGIGNTIYF. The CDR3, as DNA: TGTGCTAGCAGCTTATTCCGTCAAGGGGGAATTGGAAACACCATATATTTT.

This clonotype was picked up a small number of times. CDR3 protein: CASRVGGQSYEQYF. CDR3 bases: TGTGCCAGCAGGGTGGGGGGGCAATCCTACGAGCAGTACTTC. The chain couples TRBV7-9 to TRBJ2-7, with D maybe TRBD2 (7 bases). This CDR3 has 14 amino acids. The V and J ends lost 6 bases and 1 base respectively, with 13 bases between them. Germline V gene lookup returns CDR1 SEHNR and CDR2 FQNEAQ (reference sequence).

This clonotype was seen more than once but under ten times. The CDR3 reads CASLFNGRQETQYF. In DNA form, the CDR3 reads TGTGCCAGCCTTTTTAACGGTAGGCAAGAGACCCAGTACTTC. The chain couples TRBV5-6 to TRBJ2-5; no clear D gene. Trimming cost V 7 bases and J 2 bases, with 15 bases left between them. The germline V gene encodes CDR1 SGHDT and CDR2 YYEEEE. This CDR3 has 14 residues.

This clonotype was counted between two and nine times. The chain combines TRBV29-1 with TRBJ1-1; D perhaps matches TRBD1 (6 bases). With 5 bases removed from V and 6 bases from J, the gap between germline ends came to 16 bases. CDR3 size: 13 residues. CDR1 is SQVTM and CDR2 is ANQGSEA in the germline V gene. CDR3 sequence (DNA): TGCAGCGTTACAGTATCAGGGGCCCCTGAAGCTTTCTTT. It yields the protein CSVTVSGAPEAFF.

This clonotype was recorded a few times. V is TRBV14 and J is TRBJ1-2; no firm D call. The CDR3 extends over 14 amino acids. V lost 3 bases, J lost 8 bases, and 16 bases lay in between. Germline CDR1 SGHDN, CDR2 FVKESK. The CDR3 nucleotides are TGTGCCAGCAGCCAGAACCCCTGGGAGGACGGCTACACCTTC. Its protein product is CASSQNPWEDGYTF.

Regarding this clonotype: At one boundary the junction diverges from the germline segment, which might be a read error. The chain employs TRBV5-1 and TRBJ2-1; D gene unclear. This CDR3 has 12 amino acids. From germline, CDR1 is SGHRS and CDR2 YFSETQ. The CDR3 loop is CASSLAKNEQLF. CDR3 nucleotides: TGCGCCAGCAGCTTGGCGAAGAATGAGCAGCTCTTC.